The 20 T cell receptor beta chains below were found in one sample sequenced in a study of shared clonotypes between healthy human individuals. Some clones are missing from TCRdb's copy, which holds only in-frame ones; the method was immunoSEQ multiplex PCR. The repertoire includes about 1.5 million clones, approximately 98% of them detected once, and 0.4% to 0.55% sits in the top ten. Material: naive CD4+ T cells sorted from blood. As to subset: CD45RA+ positively selected. These receptors were collected from a man under 40 in good health.

This rearrangement joins TRBV2 to TRBJ2-3; no clear D. V lost 2 bases and J lost 2, with 11 bases in between. The CDR3 loop spans 15 amino acids. Germline-derived CDR1 and CDR2 are SNHLY and FYNNEI. The DNA for the CDR3 is TGTGCCAGCAGTGAATCGGGTCAGAACACAGATACGCAGTATTTT. Its protein product is CASSESGQNTDTQYF. The full variable domain, with the rest looked up from reference TRBV2 and TRBJ2-3, is EPEVTQTPSHQVTQMGQEVILRCVPISNHLYFYWYRQILGQKVEFLVSFYNNEISEKSEIFDDQFSVERPDGSNFTLKIRSTKLEDSAMYFCASSESGQNTDTQYFGPGTRLTVL.

CDR3 nucleotides: TGTGCCAGCAGTGTTTCAGGGGTGGGCACAGATACGCAGTATTTT. It codes for CASSVSGVGTDTQYF. The V and J genes are TRBV2 and TRBJ2-3, with D possibly matching TRBD1 (6 bases). The V gene's germline CDR1 is SNHLY and CDR2 FYNNEI. V lost 4 bases and J 1 base, leaving 12 bases between the germline ends. There are 15 residues in the CDR3.

This rearrangement joins TRBV6-4 to TRBJ2-1; D is possibly TRBD2 (6 bases). CDR3 size: 17 residues. The germline gives CDR1 MRHNA, CDR2 SNTAGT. V dropped 0 bases and J dropped 1 base, with 13 bases sitting between them. This CDR3 is CASSDSPSSASYNEQFF. CDR3 in DNA: TGTGCCAGCAGTGACTCGCCCTCTAGCGCGTCCTACAATGAGCAGTTCTTC.

The genes are TRBV10-2 and TRBJ2-2; unclear D gene. Germline V lookup: CDR1 WSHSY, CDR2 SAAADI. The length of the CDR3 is 16 residues. V lost 3 bases and J 3 bases, leaving 14 bases between the germline ends. CDR3: CASSDFRRLYTGELFF. CDR3 sequence (DNA): TGCGCCAGCAGTGATTTTCGGAGATTGTACACCGGGGAGCTGTTTTTT.

The chain joins TRBV16 to TRBJ2-6; TRBD2 matches at 7 bases. This CDR3 is 19 amino acids long. V trimming: 4 bases; J trimming: 1 base; junction bases outside the gene matches: 13. Germline V CDR1 and CDR2: KGHSY, FQNENV. CDR3 protein: CASSPRASGRLSGANVLTF. DNA for the CDR3: TGTGCCAGCAGCCCCCGGGCTAGCGGTCGTTTGTCTGGGGCCAACGTCCTGACTTTC.

Worth noting for this clone: The conserved phenylalanine or tryptophan normally closing the CDR3 is absent here, so this likely arose from a read error. The DNA is left out, because the CDR3 cannot be placed on it with certainty; the CDR3 is given as TCRdb lists it. This chain links TRBV2 with TRBJ2-7; the table's D gene call, TRBD1, was not cross checked with the DNA. The germline gives CDR1 SNHLY, CDR2 FYNNEI. The CDR3 is 13 amino acids in total, end residues counted. CDR3 loop: CASSVGLNLPPII.

This clone occurred once. The chain joins TRBV7-2 to TRBJ2-7, with 10 bases identical to TRBD1. Losses at the gene ends were 9 bases for V and 2 bases for J; bases not matched to a gene: 7. The CDR3 totals 14 residues. In germline, CDR1 is SGHTA, CDR2 FQGNSA. The CDR3 sequence is CASRTGTGAYEQYF. The CDR3 nucleotides are TGTGCCAGTAGAACCGGGACAGGGGCCTACGAGCAGTACTTC.

This chain uses TRBV6-6 with TRBJ2-7, with D perhaps matching TRBD1 (5 bases). From germline, CDR1 is MNHNY and CDR2 SVGAGI (reference sequence). Trimming left V 4 bases short and J 1 base short, with 11 bases between. The CDR3 loop spans 14 amino acids. CDR3 region: CASSSQGISYEQYF. The CDR3 bases are TGTGCCAGCAGTTCCCAGGGCATATCCTACGAGCAGTACTTC.

The chain is built from TRBV19 and TRBJ1-1; 7 bases align to TRBD1. Germline V lookup: CDR1 LNHDA, CDR2 SQIVND (reference sequence). The CDR3 is made up of 15 amino acids. J lost 0 bases, V lost 4 bases, and 5 bases had no gene match. CDR3 loop: CASSNRGTVNTEAFF. The DNA of the CDR3 is TGTGCCAGTAGTAATCGCGGGACAGTGAACACTGAAGCTTTCTTT. The full variable domain, rest sourced from reference TRBV19 and TRBJ1-1, is DGGITQSPKYLFRKEGQNVTLSCEQNLNHDAMYWYRQDPGQGLRLIYYSQIVNDFQKGDIAEGYSVSREKKESFPLTVTSAQKNPTAFYLCASSNRGTVNTEAFFGQGTRLTVV.

CDR3 loop: CASSSGQGFNGYTF. The CDR3 nucleotides read TGTGCCAGCAGCTCTGGACAGGGGTTCAATGGCTACACCTTC. The rearrangement links TRBV5-5 to TRBJ1-2, with 9 bases aligning to TRBD1. V lost 3 bases to trimming and J lost 6 bases; unmatched junction nucleotides: 6. This CDR3 contains 14 residues. Germline V gene sequence: CDR1 SGHKS, CDR2 YYEKEE (reference sequence).

The chain carries TRBV5-5 and TRBJ2-7, with D perhaps matching TRBD2 (5 bases). V shed 1 base and J shed 6 bases, with 17 bases lying between them. The CDR3 has 15 residues. Per germline, CDR1 SGHKS and CDR2 YYEKEE (reference sequence). The CDR3 DNA reads as TGTGCCAGCAGCTTGTCTAGCATCAGAGTGGGCGAGCAGTACTTC. Its protein product is CASSLSSIRVGEQYF.

This chain connects TRBV19 to TRBJ2-1; D is undetermined. Germline CDR1 reads LNHDA; CDR2 reads SQIVND (reference sequence). V lost 5 bases, J lost 5 bases, and 13 bases lay in between. This CDR3 contains 14 residues. Here the CDR3 DNA reads TGTGCCAGTAGTGGTTGGCCCCGACACAATGAGCAGTTCTTC. Translation: CASSGWPRHNEQFF.

The genes are TRBV10-1 and TRBJ1-1; D is undetermined. Germline CDR1 is WNHNN and CDR2 is SYGVQD (reference sequence). The CDR3 is 14 residues long. Trimming cost V 0 bases and J 2 bases, with 7 bases left between them. The CDR3 is CASSESVVNTEAFF. CDR3 nucleotides: TGCGCCAGCAGTGAGTCAGTGGTTAACACTGAAGCTTTCTTT.

The V call is TRBV28, the J call TRBJ2-7; 7 nucleotides line up with TRBD1. The CDR3 runs 14 residues. After removal of 1 base from V and 6 bases from J, the junction contained 6 bases not matched to a gene. CDR1 and CDR2 (germline): MDHEN, SYDVKM. CDR3 nucleotide sequence: TGTGCCAGCAGTTTATCGGGACAGATCGTCGAGCAGTACTTC. Residues: CASSLSGQIVEQYF.

This clone was seen at least ten times. CDR3 nucleotides: TGCAGCGTTGAAGGCGGGAAAGGGGTTAATGAGCAGTTCTTC. This codes for CSVEGGKGVNEQFF. The chain recombines TRBV29-1 with TRBJ2-1; maybe TRBD2 (6 bases). Germline V gene data show CDR1 as SQVTM and CDR2 as ANQGSEA. The CDR3 runs to 14 residues. V was cut by 1 base and J by 7 bases, with 14 bases left in between.

This chain joins TRBV5-4 and TRBJ2-7, with 8 bases fitting TRBD1. Germline CDR1 and CDR2: SGHNT and YYREEE (reference sequence). The CDR3 spans 15 residues. The V gene end was trimmed by 2 bases and the J gene end by 3 bases; junction bases not matched to a gene: 7. CDR3 coding DNA: TGTGCCAGCAGCTTCCCGGGACAGGCGATCTACGAGCAGTACTTC. Protein: CASSFPGQAIYEQYF.

V gene TRBV15 combines with J gene TRBJ1-4; 9 nucleotides agree with TRBD1. The J segment lost 2 bases and the V segment lost 7 bases, leaving 5 bases of the junction unmatched. Germline CDR1 LNHNV, CDR2 YYDKDF (reference sequence). The CDR3 sequence is 15 residues long. The CDR3 here is CATKDRGGTNEKLFF. Here the CDR3 DNA reads TGTGCCACCAAGGACAGGGGTGGCACTAATGAAAAACTGTTTTTT.

This rearrangement joins TRBV27 to TRBJ1-2; D remains unclear. Germline-derived CDR1 and CDR2 are MNHEY and SMNVEV (reference sequence). Trimming took 8 bases from V and 4 from J, leaving 14 bases between them. The CDR3 contains 13 residues. CDR3 in DNA: TGTGCCAGCGCCGTCACACCCTCCTATGGCTACACCTTC. It is translated as CASAVTPSYGYTF.

About this clone itself: The sample contains more than one DNA sequence encoding this CDR3. This sequence joins TRBV11-2 and TRBJ1-4, with 8 bases fitting TRBD1. Looked up from germline, CDR1 is SGHAT and CDR2 is FQNNGV. V was pared by 6 bases and J by 7 bases, with 7 bases of the junction left unmatched. The length of the CDR3 is 14 residues. In nucleotides, the CDR3 is TGTGCCAGCAGTTCGGACAGGGTGGGTGAAAAACTGTTTTTT. It encodes CASSSDRVGEKLFF.

The rearrangement joins TRBV2 to TRBJ1-4; no firm D call. This CDR3 spans 13 amino acids. Germline values: CDR1 SNHLY, CDR2 FYNNEI. V was trimmed by 6 bases and J by 2 bases, leaving 7 bases between them. The CDR3: CASRGSTNEKLFF. The CDR3 DNA is TGTGCCAGCAGAGGGTCCACTAATGAAAAACTGTTTTTT.